The entry below gives a single T cell receptor beta chain sequence along with its context. This record comes from a study of blood T cells in healthy people across ages. The use of a sample-barcoded 5' primer and a J-beta primer mix characterized a second PCR of roughly 7 to 11 cycles. Each CDR3 protein is one row after TCRdb ran MiXCR on the 5' RACE reads. The sample includes around 800,000 distinct CDR3 sequences, more than 25% of them seen just once. CDR1 SEHNR and CDR2 FQNEAQ come from the germline V gene (reference sequence). J gave up 0 bases and V 5 bases, and 6 bases lay outside the gene matches. This CDR3 has 16 residues. These data also formed part of another study, on T cells of mothers and their children.

The specimen sequenced was blood. The rearrangement uses TRBV7-9 and TRBJ2-7, with 11 bases aligning to TRBD2. This clonotype was obtained from a boy between 10 and 17 years old in good health. CDR3 DNA sequence: TGTGCCAGCAGCCCCCTACTAGCGGGGGCCTCCTACGAGCAGTACTTC. The encoded protein is CASSPLLAGASYEQYF.